Presented here are 10 T cell receptor beta chains from one specimen sequenced in a study of blood T cells in healthy people across ages. Alongside a J-beta primer mix, a sample-barcoded 5' primer served in a second PCR lasting about 6 to 12 cycles. TCRdb re-analysed the 5' RACE reads in MiXCR, keeping a single row per CDR3 protein. The sample lists 980,000 or so distinct CDR3 sequences, approximately 49% occurring once. The sequencing input was blood. The receptors were sampled from a man aged 25-40 years in good health.

DNA for the CDR3: TGCAGTGCTCGGCAGGATTACTGGGGTCAGCCCCAGCATTTT. Translation: CSARQDYWGQPQHF. The chain links TRBV20-1 to TRBJ1-5; D remains ambiguous. The CDR3 runs 14 residues. The V gene lost 5 bases and the J gene lost 6 bases, with 17 bases spanning the gap. Germline lookup yields CDR1 DFQATT and CDR2 SNEGSKA (reference sequence).

On this clonotype itself: Germline and junction disagree at one end, which may indicate a read error. This chain joins TRBV4-1 and TRBJ2-3; 7 bases line up with TRBD2. This CDR3 spans 15 amino acids. CDR1 is MGHRA, CDR2 YSYEKL, per germline. CDR3 residues: CASSQGVTSTGTQYF. CDR3 nucleotides: TGCGCCAGCAGCCAAGGGGTGACTAGCACAGGTACGCAGTATTTT.

The chain has TRBV7-2 and TRBJ1-6; 9 bases map to TRBD1. The CDR3 is 15 residues long. The V gene end was trimmed by 4 bases and the J gene end by 10 bases; junction bases not matched to a gene: 8. CDR1 is SGHTA and CDR2 is FQGNSA in the germline V gene. The CDR3 reads CASSYRDREGSPLHF. The CDR3 coding sequence is TGTGCCAGCAGCTACCGGGACAGGGAAGGCTCACCCCTCCACTTT.

V and J are TRBV2 and TRBJ1-4; possible D gene TRBD1, 6 bases. V was trimmed by 8 bases and J by 8 bases, leaving 18 bases between them. This CDR3 region has 14 residues. Germline assignment: CDR1 SNHLY and CDR2 FYNNEI. The CDR3 sequence is CASSVGGNFEKLFF. DNA for the CDR3: TGTGCCAGCTCGGTAGGGGGGAATTTCGAAAAACTGTTTTTT.

This clonotype was detected only a few times. The chain employs TRBV6-1 and TRBJ2-3; 9 nucleotides line up with TRBD2. After removal of 7 bases from V and 0 bases from J, the junction contained 8 bases not matched to a gene. The CDR3 is 16 amino acids. Germline loops: CDR1 MNHNS, CDR2 SASEGT. The CDR3 sequence is CASIPLAGSSTDTQYF. The CDR3 DNA follows: TGTGCCAGCATCCCCCTAGCGGGGTCCAGCACAGATACGCAGTATTTT.

The V call is TRBV11-3, the J call TRBJ1-2; the match to TRBD1 covers 8 bases. This CDR3 has 16 residues. V shed 9 bases, J shed 3 bases, and the junction held 15 bases outside the gene matches. The germline gives CDR1 SGHNT, CDR2 YENEEA. CDR3 region: CASDLTQGENDYGYTF. The CDR3 DNA sequence: TGTGCCAGTGATCTTACACAGGGGGAGAACGACTATGGCTACACCTTC.

V usage is TRBV15 and J usage is TRBJ2-3, with D possibly called TRBD1 or TRBD2 (5 bases each). Germline V gives CDR1 LNHNV, CDR2 YYDKDF (reference sequence). Trimming removed 0 bases at V and 4 bases at J, with 17 bases between. CDR3 length equals 17 residues. For the CDR3, the DNA is TGTGCCACCAGCAGAGATGGGGGTAGCAGCGTACCAGATACGCAGTATTTT. It specifies CATSRDGGSSVPDTQYF.

Only a few counts were recorded for this clonotype. CDR3 DNA: TGTGCCAGCAGCTCCTCCAATACAAGGCAGTACTTC. Protein sequence: CASSSSNTRQYF. The chain employs TRBV28 and TRBJ2-7, with D uncertain. Germline lookup yields CDR1 MDHEN and CDR2 SYDVKM. The CDR3 has 12 residues. V was pared by 6 bases and J by 9 bases, with 15 bases between.

The table lists this clonotype with a few counts. This chain joins TRBV7-9 and TRBJ2-7; the D call may be TRBD1 or TRBD2 (5 bases each). The CDR3 is 13 amino acids. V dropped 3 bases and J dropped 4 bases, with 10 bases sitting between them. Looked up from germline, CDR1 is SEHNR and CDR2 is FQNEAQ (reference sequence). DNA for the CDR3: TGTGCCAGCAGCTTTTTGGGGGTTTACGAGCAGTACTTC. The encoded protein is CASSFLGVYEQYF.

For this clonotype: The junction differs from germline at one of its ends, possibly a read error. The CDR3 spells CASSDGTGGDTQYF. CDR3 nucleotide sequence: TGTGCCAGTAGTGACGGGACAGGGGGCGATACGCAGTATTTT. The V call is TRBV6-4, the J call TRBJ2-3; 12 bases line up with TRBD1. The CDR3 has 14 residues. The germline V gene encodes CDR1 MRHNA and CDR2 SNTAGT.